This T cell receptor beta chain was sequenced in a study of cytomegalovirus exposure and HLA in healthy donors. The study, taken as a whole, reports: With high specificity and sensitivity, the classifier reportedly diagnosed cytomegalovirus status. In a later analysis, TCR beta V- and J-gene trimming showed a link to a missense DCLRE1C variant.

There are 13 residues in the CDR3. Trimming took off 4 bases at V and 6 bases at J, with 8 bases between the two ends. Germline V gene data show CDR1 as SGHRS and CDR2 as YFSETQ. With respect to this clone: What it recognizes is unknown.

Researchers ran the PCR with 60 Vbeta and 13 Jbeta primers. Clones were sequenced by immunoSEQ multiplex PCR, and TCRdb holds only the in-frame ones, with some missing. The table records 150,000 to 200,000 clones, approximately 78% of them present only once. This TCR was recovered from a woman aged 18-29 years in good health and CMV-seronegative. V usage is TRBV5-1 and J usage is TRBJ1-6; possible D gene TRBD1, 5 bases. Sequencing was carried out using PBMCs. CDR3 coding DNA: TGCGCCAGCAGCGGAGGGACTAATTCACCCCTCCACTTT. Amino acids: CASSGGTNSPLHF. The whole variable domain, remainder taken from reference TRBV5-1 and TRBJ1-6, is KAGVTQTPRYLIKTRGQQVTLSCSPISGHRSVSWYQQTPGQGLQFLFEYFSETQRNKGNFPGRFSGRQFSNSRSEMNVSTLELGDSALYLCASSGGTNSPLHFGNGTRLTVT.